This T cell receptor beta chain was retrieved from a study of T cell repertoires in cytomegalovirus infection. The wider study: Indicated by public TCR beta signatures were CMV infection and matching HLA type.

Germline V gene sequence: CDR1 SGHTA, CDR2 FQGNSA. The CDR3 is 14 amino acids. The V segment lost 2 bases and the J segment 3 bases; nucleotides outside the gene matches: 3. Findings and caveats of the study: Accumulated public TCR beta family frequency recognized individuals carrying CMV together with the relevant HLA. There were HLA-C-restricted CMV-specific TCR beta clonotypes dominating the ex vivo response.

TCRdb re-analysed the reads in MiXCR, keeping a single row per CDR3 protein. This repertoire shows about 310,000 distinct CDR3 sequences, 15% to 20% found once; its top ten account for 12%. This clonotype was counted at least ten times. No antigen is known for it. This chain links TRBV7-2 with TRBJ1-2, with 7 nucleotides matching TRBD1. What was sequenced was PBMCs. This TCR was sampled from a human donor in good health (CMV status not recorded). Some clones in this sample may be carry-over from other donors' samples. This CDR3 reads CASSLLDRDYGYTF. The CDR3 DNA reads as TGTGCCAGCAGCTTACTCGACAGGGACTATGGCTACACCTTC.